A selection of T cell receptor beta chains follows, all from one sample in a study of human T cells and chemical hapten exposure. TCRdb recomputed calls from the RACE reads with MiXCR, one row per CDR3 protein. Found here are roughly 40,000 distinct CDR3 sequences, over 10% of them singletons; the top ten hold 5.7%. The sequencing here drew on whole blood, taken in connection with sensitization to the hapten diphenylcyclopropenone (DPC). The source is a woman in her thirties with alopecia areata. Some clones in this sample may be carry-over from other donors' samples. CDR3s include the opening cysteine and the closing phenylalanine or tryptophan. Fields, in order: V gene, J gene, clone size, D gene, CDR3 protein, CDR3 DNA. The D gene is left open where the match is weak. Expanded clones get a size class; other rows say once, few or many, or leave the size out.

>TRBV7-6|TRBJ1-3|NA|NA
CASSLATAVNSGNTIYF
TGTGCCAGCAGCTTAGCGACCGCGGTCAACTCTGGAAACACCATATATTTT
>TRBV6-1|TRBJ2-7|many|TRBD2
CAGSTSGRIYEQYF
TGTGCCGGATCAACTAGCGGGAGGATTTACGAGCAGTACTTC
>TRBV7-3|TRBJ2-3|NA|TRBD2
CASSLTSGRTDTQYF
TGTGCCAGCAGCTTAACCAGCGGGAGAACAGATACGCAGTATTTT
>TRBV9|TRBJ2-4|many|NA
CASSPLISGQNIQYF
TGTGCCAGCAGCCCTCTCATTAGCGGACAAAACATTCAGTACTTC
>TRBV6-2/TRBV6-3|TRBJ2-7|NA|NA
CASSYSKLSLPYEQYF
TGTGCCAGCAGTTACTCGAAACTTTCTCTCCCCTACGAGCAGTACTTC
>TRBV20-1|TRBJ2-3|few|NA
CSACKQGESLTDTQYF
TGCAGTGCTTGCAAACAGGGAGAATCCTTGACAGATACGCAGTATTTT
>TRBV5-1|TRBJ1-1|NA|NA
CASSPDHTEAFF
TGCGCCAGCAGCCCTGATCACACTGAAGCTTTCTTT
>TRBV28|TRBJ1-3|many|NA
CASSLPPTQPGNTIYF
TGTGCCAGCAGTTTGCCGCCCACGCAACCTGGAAACACCATATATTTT
>TRBV28|TRBJ2-7|many|NA
CATTKFYEQYF
TGTGCCACCACTAAATTCTACGAGCAGTACTTC
>TRBV6-2/TRBV6-3|TRBJ1-1|many|NA
CASTYTFFSRWTEAFF
TGTGCCAGCACTTACACCTTTTTTTCCCGATGGACTGAAGCTTTCTTT
>TRBV29-1|TRBJ2-1|many|TRBD2
CSVSRGLAGDVEQFF
TGCAGCGTTTCTCGGGGACTAGCGGGAGACGTTGAGCAGTTCTTC
>TRBV18|TRBJ2-5|few|NA
CASSLFAGTDPSETQYF
TGTGCCAGCTCACTCTTCGCCGGGACTGATCCGTCGGAGACCCAGTACTTC
>TRBV28|TRBJ2-3|many|TRBD2
CASSPGLAPISTDTQYF
TGTGCCAGCAGTCCTGGACTAGCGCCAATTAGCACAGATACGCAGTATTTT
>TRBV9|TRBJ2-1|many|NA
CASGSGYNEQFF
TGTGCCAGCGGTAGCGGCTACAATGAGCAGTTCTTC
>TRBV11-3|TRBJ2-1|NA|NA
CASSLDSGSEQFF
TGTGCCAGCAGCTTAGATTCAGGGTCAGAGCAGTTCTTC
>TRBV5-1|TRBJ2-4|NA|TRBD2
CASSAPSGVAKNIQYF
TGCGCCAGCAGCGCGCCTAGCGGGGTCGCCAAAAACATTCAGTACTTC
>TRBV7-9|TRBJ2-2|NA|NA
CASSPTGELFF
TGTGCCAGCAGCCCCACCGGGGAGCTGTTTTTT
>TRBV19|TRBJ2-3|many|NA
CASSLQGSTDTQYF
TGTGCCAGTAGTCTCCAGGGGAGCACAGATACGCAGTATTTT
>TRBV28|TRBJ2-7|NA|TRBD1
CASSFSGQGYEQYF
TGTGCCAGCAGTTTTTCAGGACAGGGCTACGAGCAGTACTTC
>TRBV5-6|TRBJ2-1|few|NA
CASSFEFSYNEQFF
TGTGCCAGCAGCTTCGAGTTCTCCTACAATGAGCAGTTCTTC
>TRBV7-9|TRBJ2-6|NA|TRBD2
CASSSGLAAISGANVMTF
TGTGCCAGCAGCTCAGGACTAGCGGCTATCTCTGGGGCCAACGTCATGACTTTC
>TRBV7-9|TRBJ2-3|NA|NA
CASGGGGTDTQYF
TGTGCCAGCGGAGGGGGGGGCACAGATACGCAGTATTTT
>TRBV1|TRBJ1-5|NA|NA
CTSSRGTTTMSNQPQHF
TGCACCAGCAGCCGGGGGACAACTACTATGAGCAATCAGCCCCAGCATTTT
>TRBV29-1|TRBJ1-5|NA|NA
CSVEGNQPQHF
TGCAGCGTTGAGGGGAATCAGCCCCAGCATTTT
>TRBV24-1|TRBJ2-1|NA|NA
CASSLQCNEQFF
TGTGCCTCGAGCCTCCAGTGTAATGAGCAGTTCTTC
>TRBV6-6|TRBJ1-5|NA|TRBD1
CASSHGTAGANQPQHF
TGTGCCAGCAGTCACGGGACAGCAGGCGCCAATCAGCCCCAGCATTTT
>TRBV5-8|TRBJ2-2|NA|NA
CASSPLPRGADLFGELFF
TGTGCCAGCAGCCCGCTTCCTAGGGGCGCCGATCTCTTCGGGGAGCTGTTTTTT
>TRBV7-9|TRBJ1-6|many|NA
CASSFKQEESYNSPLHF
TGTGCCAGCAGCTTTAAACAGGAGGAGTCCTATAATTCACCCCTCCACTTT
>TRBV20-1|TRBJ2-7|many|TRBD2
CSAREAGLVEQYF
TGCAGTGCTAGAGAAGCGGGGTTAGTCGAGCAGTACTTC
>TRBV29-1|TRBJ2-7|many|NA
CSVGYSYEQYF
TGCAGCGTTGGTTACTCCTACGAGCAGTACTTC
>TRBV11-2|TRBJ2-1|many|TRBD2
CASSTSGTKYNEQFF
TGTGCCAGCAGCACAAGCGGGACCAAATACAATGAGCAGTTCTTC
>TRBV11-2|TRBJ1-3|medium-sized|NA
CASSLEPSGNTIYF
TGTGCCAGCAGCTTAGAGCCTTCTGGAAACACCATATATTTT
>TRBV9|TRBJ2-3|NA|NA
CASSPGPEDTQYF
TGTGCCAGCAGCCCCGGCCCCGAAGATACGCAGTATTTT
>TRBV6-6|TRBJ2-3|NA|NA
CASQMGPTPTDTQYF
TGTGCCAGCCAAATGGGGCCGACCCCCACAGATACGCAGTATTTT
>TRBV6-2/TRBV6-3|TRBJ2-7|once|NA
CASSSTARREAEQYF
TGTGCCAGCAGTTCAACAGCGAGAAGGGAGGCCGAGCAGTACTTC
>TRBV9|TRBJ1-3|few|NA
CASSVSLSAGSRNTIYF
TGTGCCAGCAGCGTATCGCTCTCTGCCGGATCTCGAAACACCATATATTTT
>TRBV28|TRBJ1-5|few|TRBD1
CASRQGGQPQHF
TGTGCCAGCCGACAGGGCGGACAGCCCCAGCATTTT
>TRBV7-2|TRBJ2-1|many|TRBD2
CASGRTSGSHEQFF
TGTGCCAGCGGCCGGACTAGCGGGAGTCATGAGCAGTTCTTC
>TRBV2|TRBJ2-1|NA|TRBD2
CASSASLAGGRGPGYNEQFF
TGTGCCAGCAGTGCTAGCCTAGCGGGAGGGCGCGGCCCGGGCTACAATGAGCAGTTCTTC
>TRBV7-6|TRBJ2-7|many|NA
CASSDRDVHEQYF
TGTGCCAGCAGCGACCGGGACGTCCACGAGCAGTACTTC
>TRBV29-1|TRBJ1-1|NA|NA
CSVPRGSEAFF
TGCAGCGTCCCCCGGGGGAGTGAAGCTTTCTTT
>TRBV6-6|TRBJ2-2|many|NA
CASRPRDSGPTGELFF
TGTGCCAGCAGACCACGGGACAGCGGGCCTACCGGGGAGCTGTTTTTT
>TRBV6-2/TRBV6-3|TRBJ2-7|NA|NA
CASSYSATLSYEQYF
TGTGCCAGCAGTTACTCCGCGACCCTCTCCTACGAGCAGTACTTC
>TRBV12-3/TRBV12-4|TRBJ1-5|NA|TRBD1
CASSGTGGQPQHF
TGTGCCAGCAGCGGGACAGGGGGCCAGCCCCAGCATTTT
>TRBV7-3|TRBJ2-2|many|NA
CASSSTVANTGELFF
TGTGCCAGCAGTAGCACGGTCGCGAACACCGGGGAGCTGTTTTTT
>TRBV5-5|TRBJ1-1|NA|NA
CASRHREPDTEAFF
TGTGCCAGCAGACACAGGGAGCCTGACACTGAAGCTTTCTTT
>TRBV4-3|TRBJ2-1|NA|NA
CASSRSGLYNEQFF
TGCGCCAGCAGCCGATCCGGACTTTACAATGAGCAGTTCTTC
>TRBV3-1|TRBJ2-7|few|NA
CASRRGMAYEQYF
TGTGCCAGCAGAAGAGGGATGGCCTACGAGCAGTACTTC
>TRBV7-6|TRBJ2-2|many|TRBD1
CASSATGRTHLGGELFF
TGTGCCAGCAGCGCGACAGGGAGAACTCACCTGGGCGGGGAGCTGTTTTTT
>TRBV7-9|TRBJ1-4|NA|NA
CASSLGPVEKLFF
TGTGCCAGCAGCTTAGGACCTGTCGAAAAACTGTTTTTT